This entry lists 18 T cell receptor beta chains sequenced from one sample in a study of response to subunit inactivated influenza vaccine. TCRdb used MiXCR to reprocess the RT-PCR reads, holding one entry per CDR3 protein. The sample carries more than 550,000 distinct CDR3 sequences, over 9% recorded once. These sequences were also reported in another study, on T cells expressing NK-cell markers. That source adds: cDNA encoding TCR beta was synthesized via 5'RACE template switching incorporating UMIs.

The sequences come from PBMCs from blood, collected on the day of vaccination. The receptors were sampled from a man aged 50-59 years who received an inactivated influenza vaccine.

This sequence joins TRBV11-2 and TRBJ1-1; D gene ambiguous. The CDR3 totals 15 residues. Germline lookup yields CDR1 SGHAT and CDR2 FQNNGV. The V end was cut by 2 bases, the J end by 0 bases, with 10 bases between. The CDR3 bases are TGTGCCAGCAGCTTATTCGGAAGCATGAACACTGAAGCTTTCTTT. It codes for CASSLFGSMNTEAFF.

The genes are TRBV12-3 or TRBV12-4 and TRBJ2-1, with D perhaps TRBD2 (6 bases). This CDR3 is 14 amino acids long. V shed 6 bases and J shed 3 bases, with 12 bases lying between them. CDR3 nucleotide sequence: TGTGCCAGCAGCGCGGGAAGCGACTACAATGAGCAGTTCTTC. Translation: CASSAGSDYNEQFF.

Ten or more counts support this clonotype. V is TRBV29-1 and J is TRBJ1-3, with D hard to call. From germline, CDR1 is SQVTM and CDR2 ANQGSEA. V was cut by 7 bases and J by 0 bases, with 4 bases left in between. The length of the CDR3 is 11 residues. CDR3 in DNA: TGCAGCGGCAGCTCTGGAAACACCATATATTTT. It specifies CSGSSGNTIYF.

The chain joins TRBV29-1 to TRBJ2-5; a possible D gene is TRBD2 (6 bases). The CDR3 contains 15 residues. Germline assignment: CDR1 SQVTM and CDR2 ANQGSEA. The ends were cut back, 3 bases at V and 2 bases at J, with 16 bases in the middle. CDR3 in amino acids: CSVDPYLTRQETQYF. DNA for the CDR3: TGCAGCGTTGACCCTTACCTGACTAGGCAAGAGACCCAGTACTTC. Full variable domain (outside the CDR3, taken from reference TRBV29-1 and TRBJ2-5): SAVISQKPSRDICQRGTSLTIQCQVDSQVTMMFWYRQQPGQSLTLIATANQGSEATYESGFVIDKFPISRPNLTFSTLTVSNMSPEDSSIYLCSVDPYLTRQETQYFGPGTRLLVL.

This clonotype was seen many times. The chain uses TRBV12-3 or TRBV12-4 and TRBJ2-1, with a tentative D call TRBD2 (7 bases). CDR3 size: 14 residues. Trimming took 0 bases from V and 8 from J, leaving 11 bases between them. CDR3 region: CASSLAGGGHEQFF. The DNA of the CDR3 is TGTGCCAGCAGTTTAGCGGGAGGGGGGCATGAGCAGTTCTTC.

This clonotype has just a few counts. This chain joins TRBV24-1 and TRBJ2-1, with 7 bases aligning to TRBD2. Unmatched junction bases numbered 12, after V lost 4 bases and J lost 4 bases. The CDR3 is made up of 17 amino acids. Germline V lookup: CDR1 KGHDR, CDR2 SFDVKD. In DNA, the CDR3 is TGTGCCACCAGTGAGAGTATCTCTAGCGGCCGATACAATGAGCAGTTCTTC. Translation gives CATSESISSGRYNEQFF.

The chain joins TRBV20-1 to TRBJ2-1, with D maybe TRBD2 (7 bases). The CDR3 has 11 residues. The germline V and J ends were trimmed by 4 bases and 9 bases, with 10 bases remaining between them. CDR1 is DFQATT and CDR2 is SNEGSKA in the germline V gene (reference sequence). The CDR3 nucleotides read TGCAGTGCTATTAGGGGGGGTGAGCAGTTCTTC. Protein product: CSAIRGGEQFF.

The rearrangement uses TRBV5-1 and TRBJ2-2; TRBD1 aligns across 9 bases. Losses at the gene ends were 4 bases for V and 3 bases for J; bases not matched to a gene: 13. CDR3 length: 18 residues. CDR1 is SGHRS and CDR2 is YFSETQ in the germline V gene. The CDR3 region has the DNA TGCGCCAGCAGCCTCCTTCGGACAGGGGTTTTTGACACCGGGGAGCTGTTTTTT. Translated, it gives CASSLLRTGVFDTGELFF.

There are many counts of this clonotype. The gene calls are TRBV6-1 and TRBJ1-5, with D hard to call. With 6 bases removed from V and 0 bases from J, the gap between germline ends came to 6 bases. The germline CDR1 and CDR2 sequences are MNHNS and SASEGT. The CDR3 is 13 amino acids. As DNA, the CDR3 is TGTGCCAGCAGCTCTTATAGCAATCAGCCCCAGCATTTT. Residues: CASSSYSNQPQHF.

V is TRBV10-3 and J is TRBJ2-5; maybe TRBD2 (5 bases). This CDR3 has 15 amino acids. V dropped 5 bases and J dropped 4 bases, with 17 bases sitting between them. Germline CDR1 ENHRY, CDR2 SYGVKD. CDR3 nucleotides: TGTGCCATCAGTCTTAGAATGGGAGAAGGAGAGACCCAGTACTTC. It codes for CAISLRMGEGETQYF.

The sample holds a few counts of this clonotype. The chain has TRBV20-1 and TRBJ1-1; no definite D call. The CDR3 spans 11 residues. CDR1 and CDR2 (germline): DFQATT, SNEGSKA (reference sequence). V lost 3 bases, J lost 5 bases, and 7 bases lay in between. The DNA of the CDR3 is TGCAGTGCTAGTATTCGTACTGAAGCTTTCTTT. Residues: CSASIRTEAFF.

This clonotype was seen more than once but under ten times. The CDR3 region has the DNA TGCGCCAGCAGCTTGATGGGACAGGGTATAGATACGCAGTATTTT. The encoded protein is CASSLMGQGIDTQYF. The chain joins TRBV5-1 to TRBJ2-3, with 9 bases lining up with TRBD1. Trimming removed 1 base from V and 5 bases from J; junction bases left unmatched: 5. The length of the CDR3 is 15 residues. The germline V gene has CDR1 SGHRS and CDR2 YFSETQ.

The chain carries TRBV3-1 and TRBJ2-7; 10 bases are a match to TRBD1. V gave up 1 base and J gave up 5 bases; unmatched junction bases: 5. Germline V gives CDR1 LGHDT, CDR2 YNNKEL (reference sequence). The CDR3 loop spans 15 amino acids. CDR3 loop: CASSQVLTGGHEQYF. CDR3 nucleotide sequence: TGTGCCAGCAGCCAAGTCTTGACAGGGGGCCACGAGCAGTACTTC.

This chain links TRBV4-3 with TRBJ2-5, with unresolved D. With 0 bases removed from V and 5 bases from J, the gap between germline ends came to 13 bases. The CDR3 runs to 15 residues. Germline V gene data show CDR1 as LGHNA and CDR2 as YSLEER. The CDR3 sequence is CASSQDYWGWETQYF. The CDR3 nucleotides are TGCGCCAGCAGCCAAGATTATTGGGGATGGGAGACCCAGTACTTC.

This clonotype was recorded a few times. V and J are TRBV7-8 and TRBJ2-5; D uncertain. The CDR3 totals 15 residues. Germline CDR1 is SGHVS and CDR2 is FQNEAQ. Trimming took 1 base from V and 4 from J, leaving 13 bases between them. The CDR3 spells CASSLEGKGLETQYF. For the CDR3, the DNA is TGTGCCAGCAGCTTAGAAGGAAAGGGATTAGAGACCCAGTACTTC. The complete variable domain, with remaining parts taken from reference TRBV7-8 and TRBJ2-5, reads GAGVSQSPRYKVAKRGQDVALRCDPISGHVSLFWYQQALGQGPEFLTYFQNEAQLDKSGLPSDRFFAERPEGSVSTLKIQRTQQEDSAVYLCASSLEGKGLETQYFGPGTRLLVL.

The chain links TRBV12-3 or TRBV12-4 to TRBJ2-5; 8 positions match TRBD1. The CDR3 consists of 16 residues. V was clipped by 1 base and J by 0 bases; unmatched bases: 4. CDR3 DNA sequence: TGTGCCAGCAGTTTAGGCAGGGACAGGTACCAAGAGACCCAGTACTTC. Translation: CASSLGRDRYQETQYF.

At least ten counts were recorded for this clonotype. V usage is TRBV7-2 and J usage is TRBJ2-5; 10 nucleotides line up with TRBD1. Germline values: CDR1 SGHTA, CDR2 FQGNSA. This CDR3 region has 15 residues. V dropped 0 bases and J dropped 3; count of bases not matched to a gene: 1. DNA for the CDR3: TGTGCCAGCAGCTTAGCCGGGACAGGGGAAGAGACCCAGTACTTC. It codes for CASSLAGTGEETQYF.

CDR3 DNA sequence: TGTGCCAGCAGTTCGCCGGGACAGGGGGCCTCCTACGAGCAGTACTTC. Translating it yields CASSSPGQGASYEQYF. The chain uses TRBV28 and TRBJ2-7, with 12 bases matching TRBD1. After removal of 4 bases from V and 0 bases from J, the junction contained 4 bases not matched to a gene. The CDR3 runs 16 residues. Germline V gene lookup returns CDR1 MDHEN and CDR2 SYDVKM.